These 5 T cell receptor beta chains were sequenced from one sample in a study of CXCR3-negative and CXCR3-positive naive CD8 T cells. The TRB cDNA libraries were prepared by 5' RACE with UMI labels. TCRdb re-called the 5' RACE reads, yielding one record per CDR3 amino acid sequence without DNA. The sample data list more than 45,000 distinct CDR3 sequences. The sequenced sample consisted of memory CD8+ T cells from blood. The receptors originated from a human donor in good health. Some clones in this sample may be carry-over from other donors' samples.

The chain has TRBV29-1 and TRBJ2-3; TCRdb's D call, TRBD2, is unchecked because there is no DNA. This CDR3 contains 13 residues. Germline values: CDR1 SQVTM, CDR2 ANQGSEA. This chain's CDR3 is CSGYGGATDTQYF.

The chain links TRBV19 to TRBJ2-1; the D call from TCRdb, TRBD1, cannot be confirmed without DNA. This CDR3 spans 15 amino acids. Germline V lookup: CDR1 LNHDA, CDR2 SQIVND (reference sequence). This CDR3 reads CASSPNRGGHNEQFF.

The chain links TRBV6-5 to TRBJ2-1. Germline V lookup: CDR1 MNHEY, CDR2 SVGAGI. This CDR3 is 11 amino acids long. The CDR3 protein is CASSYLLEQFF.

The rearrangement links TRBV7-9 to TRBJ2-2. Germline CDR1 reads SEHNR; CDR2 reads FQNEAQ (reference sequence). The CDR3 has 15 amino acids. Here the CDR3 reads CASSLAQSNTGELFF.

This chain uses TRBV6-5 with TRBJ2-1; TCRdb reports TRBD2, a call that lacks DNA to check it against. CDR1 and CDR2 (germline): MNHEY, SVGAGI. The CDR3 consists of 15 residues. CDR3: CASRPRDFSYNEQFF.